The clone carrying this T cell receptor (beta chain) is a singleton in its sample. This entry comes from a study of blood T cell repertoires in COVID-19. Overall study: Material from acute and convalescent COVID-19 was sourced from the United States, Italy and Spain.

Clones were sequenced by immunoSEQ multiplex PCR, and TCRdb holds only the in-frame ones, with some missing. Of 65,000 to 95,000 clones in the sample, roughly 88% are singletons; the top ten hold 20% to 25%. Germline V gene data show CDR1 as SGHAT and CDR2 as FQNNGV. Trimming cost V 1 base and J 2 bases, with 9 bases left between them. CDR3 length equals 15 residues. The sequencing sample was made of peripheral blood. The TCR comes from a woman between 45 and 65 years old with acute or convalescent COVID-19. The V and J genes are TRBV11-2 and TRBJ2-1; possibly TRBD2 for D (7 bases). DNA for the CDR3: TGTGCCAGCAGCTTAGGAGGGGGGGCCTACAATGAGCAGTTCTTC. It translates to CASSLGGGAYNEQFF.